This paragraph reports one T cell receptor beta chain. V gave up 5 bases and J gave up 7 bases; unmatched junction bases: 7. The CDR3 totals 14 residues. Germline lookup yields CDR1 MNHEY and CDR2 SVGEGT. The sample belongs to a study of T cells in Graves' hyperthyroidism and ophthalmopathy. TCR beta CDR3 sequences were amplified from RNA transcripts. A first-round RT-PCR of the TCR CDR3 used the HTBI primer set. TCRdb reprocessed the multiplex PCR reads with MiXCR, giving one entry per CDR3 protein. The sample consists of 300,000 to 450,000 distinct CDR3 sequences, about 25% of them appearing once. Specimen: blood. The sequence came from a man aged 45 to 65 with Graves' hyperthyroidism. V and J are TRBV6-2 or TRBV6-3 and TRBJ1-5; 8 bases align to TRBD1. CDR3: CASSAYRGDQPQHF. The CDR3 DNA is TGTGCCAGCAGTGCTTACAGGGGGGACCAGCCCCAGCATTTT.